This is a list of T cell receptor beta chains from one sample in a study of T cell responses to AZD1222 COVID-19 vaccine. Some clones are missing from TCRdb's copy, which holds only in-frame ones; the method was immunoSEQ multiplex PCR. The sample includes roughly 180,000 clones, approximately 89% of them seen just once. The sequences come from peripheral blood, collected 28 days after the second AZD1222 dose. All receptors derive from an adult who received the AZD1222 COVID-19 vaccine. CDR3s include the opening cysteine and the closing phenylalanine or tryptophan. Fields, in order: V gene, J gene, clone size, D gene, CDR3 DNA, CDR3 protein. A D gene is named only where the DNA matches it firmly. Clone size is given for some rows only: seen once, a few or many times, or a class if the clone is expanded.

V gene: TRBV7-9; J gene: TRBJ2-7; clone size: -; D gene: TRBD2; CDR3 DNA: TGTGCCAGCAGCTCTTCCGGGACTAGCGGGAGCTACGAGCAGTACTTC; CDR3 protein: CASSSSGTSGSYEQYF
V gene: TRBV2; J gene: TRBJ2-1; clone size: -; D gene: TRBD2; CDR3 DNA: TGTGCCAGCAGTTGGACTAGCGGGTCGACCTACAATGAGCAGTTCTTC; CDR3 protein: CASSWTSGSTYNEQFF
V gene: TRBV15; J gene: TRBJ2-4; clone size: -; D gene: -; CDR3 DNA: TGTGCCACCAGCAGAGATCCACCGACAGGTCAAAGAAGAACCCTAGCCAAAAACATTCAGTACTTC; CDR3 protein: CATSRDPPTGQRRTLAKNIQYF
V gene: TRBV30; J gene: TRBJ2-3; clone size: -; D gene: -; CDR3 DNA: TGTGCCTGGAGTAGACCCCCTCCCGATACGCAGTATTTT; CDR3 protein: CAWSRPPPDTQYF
V gene: TRBV12-3/TRBV12-4; J gene: TRBJ1-5; clone size: -; D gene: -; CDR3 DNA: TGTGCCAGCAGTTTGGTGGGGTACCAGCCCCAGCATTTT; CDR3 protein: CASSLVGYQPQHF
V gene: TRBV12-5; J gene: TRBJ2-3; clone size: -; D gene: -; CDR3 DNA: TGTGCTAGTGGTTTCCAGGGGGGGACAGCCGCCGATACGCAGTATTTT; CDR3 protein: CASGFQGGTAADTQYF
V gene: TRBV18; J gene: TRBJ2-7; clone size: -; D gene: TRBD1; CDR3 DNA: TGTGCCAGCTCACCACCGGGACAGAGCTCCTACGAGCAGTACTTC; CDR3 protein: CASSPPGQSSYEQYF
V gene: TRBV5-1; J gene: TRBJ2-1; clone size: -; D gene: -; CDR3 DNA: TGCGCCAGCAGCTTGGTTGGGTCGTGGCAAGGGGCTGAGCAGTTCTTC; CDR3 protein: CASSLVGSWQGAEQFF
V gene: TRBV5-1; J gene: TRBJ1-2; clone size: -; D gene: -; CDR3 DNA: TGCGCCAGCAGCTTGGCGTCTGGGACTCCTAACTATGGCTACACCTTC; CDR3 protein: CASSLASGTPNYGYTF
V gene: TRBV4-1; J gene: TRBJ2-6; clone size: -; D gene: -; CDR3 DNA: TGCGCCAGCAGCCAATCACAGGGTTCTGGGGCCAACGTCCTGACTTTC; CDR3 protein: CASSQSQGSGANVLTF
V gene: TRBV3-1/TRBV3-2; J gene: TRBJ1-5; clone size: -; D gene: -; CDR3 DNA: TGTGCCAGCAGCCAAGACTCAGGGCCAGGGCAGCCCCAGCATTTT; CDR3 protein: CASSQDSGPGQPQHF
V gene: TRBV3-1/TRBV3-2; J gene: TRBJ2-5; clone size: -; D gene: -; CDR3 DNA: TGTGCCAGCAGCCCGGGGGTAGGGGCGACCCAAGAGACCCAGTACTTC; CDR3 protein: CASSPGVGATQETQYF
V gene: TRBV7-2; J gene: TRBJ1-4; clone size: -; D gene: -; CDR3 DNA: TGTGCCAGCAGCTTGGGAGCGATGGGGACTGAAAAACTGTTTTTT; CDR3 protein: CASSLGAMGTEKLFF
V gene: TRBV19; J gene: TRBJ2-1; clone size: once; D gene: TRBD2; CDR3 DNA: TGTGCCAGTAGGAACTCGGGACTAGCGTATGAGCAGTTCTTC; CDR3 protein: CASRNSGLAYEQFF
V gene: TRBV7-5; J gene: TRBJ2-7; clone size: -; D gene: -; CDR3 DNA: TGTGCCAGAAGCCTAACGGCACTCCTTAGACTAGCGGGGGGACGTCCCACCTACGAGCAGTACTTC; CDR3 protein: CARSLTALLRLAGGRPTYEQYF
V gene: TRBV5-8; J gene: TRBJ2-7; clone size: -; D gene: -; CDR3 DNA: TGTGCCAGCAGCCAGCGCCAGGCAGGGGGGATCTACGAGCAGTACTTC; CDR3 protein: CASSQRQAGGIYEQYF
V gene: TRBV10-2; J gene: TRBJ1-4; clone size: -; D gene: -; CDR3 DNA: TGCGCCAGCAGTGCCGGGACCCCTGAGAGATGGGAAAAACTGTTTTTT; CDR3 protein: CASSAGTPERWEKLFF
V gene: TRBV5-5; J gene: TRBJ2-5; clone size: few; D gene: -; CDR3 DNA: TGTGCCAGCAGCTTGGAGGGCATCCCTCGGGAGACCCAGTACTTC; CDR3 protein: CASSLEGIPRETQYF
V gene: TRBV10-3; J gene: TRBJ2-1; clone size: -; D gene: -; CDR3 DNA: TGTGCCATCAGTGAGTCGGTTCACAATGAGCAGTTCTTC; CDR3 protein: CAISESVHNEQFF
V gene: TRBV6-5; J gene: TRBJ2-2; clone size: -; D gene: TRBD1; CDR3 DNA: TGTGCCAGCAGATGGACAGGGGTGAACACCGGGGAGCTGTTTTTT; CDR3 protein: CASRWTGVNTGELFF
V gene: TRBV5-1; J gene: TRBJ1-4; clone size: -; D gene: -; CDR3 DNA: TGCGCCAGCTCATTGGGGGCACCGAATGAAAAACTGTTTTTT; CDR3 protein: CASSLGAPNEKLFF
V gene: TRBV5-4; J gene: TRBJ1-2; clone size: -; D gene: -; CDR3 DNA: TGTGCCAGCAGCTTGGCCCAGGGGTTCTATGGCTACACCTTC; CDR3 protein: CASSLAQGFYGYTF
V gene: TRBV11-2; J gene: TRBJ2-3; clone size: -; D gene: -; CDR3 DNA: TGTGCCAGCAGCTTAGGGCAGGGGCAGCTCACAGATACGCAGTATTTT; CDR3 protein: CASSLGQGQLTDTQYF
V gene: TRBV7-3; J gene: TRBJ1-1; clone size: -; D gene: -; CDR3 DNA: TGTGCCAGCAGCTTATACAGGGTCCCCGACACTGAAGCTTTCTTT; CDR3 protein: CASSLYRVPDTEAFF
V gene: TRBV18; J gene: TRBJ1-6; clone size: -; D gene: TRBD1; CDR3 DNA: TGTGCCAGCTCACCGACAGGGGGGACTTCACCCCTCCACTTT; CDR3 protein: CASSPTGGTSPLHF
V gene: TRBV7-6; J gene: TRBJ2-2; clone size: once; D gene: TRBD1; CDR3 DNA: TGTGCCAGCAGCCTAATGGACAGGGGAAGAACCGGGGAGCTGTTTTTT; CDR3 protein: CASSLMDRGRTGELFF
V gene: TRBV11-3; J gene: TRBJ2-1; clone size: -; D gene: TRBD2; CDR3 DNA: TGTGCCAGCAGTTTGGGGGCGGGAGGGCCAAACAATGAGCAGTTCTTC; CDR3 protein: CASSLGAGGPNNEQFF
V gene: TRBV6-2/TRBV6-3; J gene: TRBJ1-1; clone size: -; D gene: -; CDR3 DNA: TGTGCCAGCAGTTACCCCAGGCGGGAAGGGAACACTGAAGCTTTCTTT; CDR3 protein: CASSYPRREGNTEAFF
V gene: TRBV19; J gene: TRBJ1-2; clone size: few; D gene: -; CDR3 DNA: TGTGCCAGTAGTGTGGACCGGGCTATTGGCTACACCTTC; CDR3 protein: CASSVDRAIGYTF
V gene: TRBV18; J gene: TRBJ1-4; clone size: -; D gene: -; CDR3 DNA: TGTGCCAGCTCACGGACCCGGGAAAAACTGTTTTTT; CDR3 protein: CASSRTREKLFF
V gene: TRBV18; J gene: TRBJ2-3; clone size: -; D gene: TRBD2; CDR3 DNA: TGTGCCAGCTCGAAGATAGCGGGGGGGGACACAGATACGCAGTATTTT; CDR3 protein: CASSKIAGGDTDTQYF
V gene: TRBV7-8; J gene: TRBJ2-7; clone size: once; D gene: -; CDR3 DNA: TGTGCCAGCAGCCTCATGCAGGGCCCGGCGGGGGAGCAGTACTTC; CDR3 protein: CASSLMQGPAGEQYF
V gene: TRBV6-5; J gene: TRBJ2-1; clone size: -; D gene: -; CDR3 DNA: TGTGCCAGCAGTTACAGGGGAGGGGGTGGCAATGAGCAGTTCTTC; CDR3 protein: CASSYRGGGGNEQFF
V gene: TRBV7-2; J gene: TRBJ1-3; clone size: -; D gene: TRBD1; CDR3 DNA: TGTGCCAGCAGCGCTTACAGGGGGAACACCATATATTTT; CDR3 protein: CASSAYRGNTIYF
V gene: TRBV19; J gene: TRBJ1-2; clone size: -; D gene: -; CDR3 DNA: TGTGCCAGTAGTCCCACAGTTTCCAGCGGCTACACCTTC; CDR3 protein: CASSPTVSSGYTF
V gene: TRBV27; J gene: TRBJ2-7; clone size: -; D gene: TRBD2; CDR3 DNA: TGTGCCAGCACCCCGACTAGCGGGGGAACCTACGAGCAGTACTTC; CDR3 protein: CASTPTSGGTYEQYF
V gene: TRBV9; J gene: TRBJ1-3; clone size: -; D gene: -; CDR3 DNA: TGTGCCAGCAGCGTATGGTATACGACTCTCTCTGGAAACACCATATATTTT; CDR3 protein: CASSVWYTTLSGNTIYF
V gene: TRBV5-1; J gene: TRBJ1-3; clone size: few; D gene: -; CDR3 DNA: TGCGCCAGCAGCTTGTCGTCTGGGGGTCTTGGGAACACCATATATTTT; CDR3 protein: CASSLSSGGLGNTIYF
V gene: TRBV20-1; J gene: TRBJ2-7; clone size: -; D gene: -; CDR3 DNA: TGCAGTGCTAGAGAGGGTTCCGAGCAGTACTTC; CDR3 protein: CSAREGSEQYF
V gene: TRBV7-3; J gene: TRBJ2-3; clone size: -; D gene: -; CDR3 DNA: TGTGCCAGCAGTCCAGATGGGCCGGGAATGGGGACAGATACGCAGTATTTT; CDR3 protein: CASSPDGPGMGTDTQYF